The source of this T cell receptor beta chain is a study of vaccination effects on CD4 cells after COVID-19. Antigen-specific CD4+ T cell clonotypes were called by their expansion after viral peptide-pool culture in ViraFEST. Culture proceeded for approximately nine days, and CD4+ T cells were then isolated. Absence of prior SARS-CoV-2 infection characterized the vaccine recipients, who showed negative nucleocapsid antibodies. This clone was observed a few times. What it recognizes is unknown. Sequencing was performed with immunoSEQ multiplex PCR; in TCRdb, only in-frame clones are kept and a portion is missing. The profile shows 25,000 or so clones, 60% to 85% of them singletons. This CDR3 region has 15 residues. Germline CDR1 MGHRA, CDR2 YSYEKL. The V segment lost 5 bases and the J segment 5 bases; nucleotides outside the gene matches: 6.

The chain joins TRBV4-1 to TRBJ1-5; TRBD1 matches at 10 bases. The clonotype comes from a human donor who received a COVID-19 vaccine. Sequences were derived from CD4+ T cells from PBMCs cultured with HCoV-OC43 spike peptides, sampled before COVID-19 vaccination. Subset defined: HCoV-OC43 spike overlapping peptide pool stimulation. The DNA of the CDR3 is TGCGCCAGCAGCTCCGGGACAGGGGACCATCAGCCCCAGCATTTT. Protein product: CASSSGTGDHQPQHF.